A single sample is the source of the 15 T cell receptor beta chains below, sequenced in a study of cytomegalovirus exposure and HLA in healthy donors. Sequenced by immunoSEQ multiplex PCR; TCRdb stores in-frame clones only, minus some. The sample contains around 200,000 clones, around 82% of which appear only once. What was sequenced was PBMCs. These receptors were collected from a woman between 18 and 29 years old in good health and CMV-seropositive.

The chain is built from TRBV15 and TRBJ1-6, with D unresolved. V was trimmed by 4 bases and J by 0 bases, leaving 7 bases between them. This CDR3 has 15 amino acids. The germline CDR1 and CDR2 sequences are LNHNV and YYDKDF (reference sequence). CDR3 nucleotide sequence: TGTGCCACCAGCAACCACAGCTCCTATAATTCACCCCTCCACTTT. It is translated as CATSNHSSYNSPLHF.

The chain recombines TRBV18 with TRBJ2-2, with D unclear. Trimming shortened V by 3 bases and J by 3 bases, and 14 bases separated the two germline ends. CDR3 length equals 16 residues. Germline lookup yields CDR1 KGHSH and CDR2 LQKENI. CDR3 sequence (DNA): TGTGCCAGCTCACCCCCGGGTATCGCGGACACCGGGGAGCTGTTTTTT. It codes for CASSPPGIADTGELFF. The whole variable domain, remainder taken from reference TRBV18 and TRBJ2-2, is NAGVMQNPRHLVRRRGQEARLRCSPMKGHSHVYWYRQLPEEGLKFMVYLQKENIIDESGMPKERFSAEFPKEGPSILRIQQVVRGDSAAYFCASSPPGIADTGELFFGEGSRLTVL.

The CDR3 loop is CASSQHDRGLLITDTQYF. The CDR3 coding sequence is TGCGCCAGCAGCCAACATGACAGGGGACTACTAATCACAGATACGCAGTATTTT. This chain uses TRBV4-1 with TRBJ2-3; possible D gene TRBD1, 8 bases. The CDR3 spans 18 residues. Germline CDR1 and CDR2: MGHRA and YSYEKL. V was cut by 2 bases and J by 2 bases, with 20 bases left in between.

The chain carries TRBV5-1 and TRBJ2-7; maybe TRBD1 (5 bases). Trimming removed 0 bases from V and 3 bases from J, with 7 bases in between. This CDR3 has 13 residues. Germline loops: CDR1 SGHRS, CDR2 YFSETQ. The CDR3 nucleotides read TGCGCCAGCAGCTTGGGCAGGGACTACGAGCAGTACTTC. Protein product: CASSLGRDYEQYF. Complete variable domain (other parts from reference TRBV5-1 and TRBJ2-7): KAGVTQTPRYLIKTRGQQVTLSCSPISGHRSVSWYQQTPGQGLQFLFEYFSETQRNKGNFPGRFSGRQFSNSRSEMNVSTLELGDSALYLCASSLGRDYEQYFGPGTRLTVT.

The genes are TRBV7-2 and TRBJ2-2; tentative D call: TRBD1 (6 bases). This CDR3 contains 12 residues. CDR1 SGHTA and CDR2 FQGNSA come from the germline V gene. Trimming shortened V by 5 bases and J by 12 bases, and 13 bases separated the two germline ends. Here the CDR3 DNA reads TGTGCCAGCAGCGAACACAGGGTACAGCTGTTTTTT. This sequence encodes CASSEHRVQLFF.

V and J are TRBV15 and TRBJ1-1; no reliable D call. Germline CDR1 reads LNHNV; CDR2 reads YYDKDF (reference sequence). This CDR3 has 13 residues. V was shortened by 0 bases and J by 8 bases, with 10 bases between the two germline ends. In nucleotides, the CDR3 is TGTGCCACCAGCAGAGATAACGGCAGGGAAGCTTTCTTT. Its translation: CATSRDNGREAFF.

The CDR3 sequence is CASSYTFSGTSGNNEQFF. CDR3 coding DNA: TGTGCCAGCAGCTACACCTTCTCGGGGACTAGCGGAAACAATGAGCAGTTCTTC. V and J are TRBV13 and TRBJ2-1, with 11 bases matching TRBD2. The trim removed 4 bases at V and 5 bases at J, leaving 13 bases unmatched. The germline V gene encodes CDR1 PRHDT and CDR2 FYEKMQ (reference sequence). The CDR3 extends over 18 amino acids.

The rearrangement uses TRBV6-5 and TRBJ1-2, with 7 bases that match TRBD1. Trimming removed 5 bases from V and 4 bases from J; junction bases left unmatched: 7. This CDR3 is 14 amino acids long. The germline V gene has CDR1 MNHEY and CDR2 SVGAGI. The CDR3 DNA sequence: TGTGCCAGCAGTGCCGACAGGGCCATCTATGGCTACACCTTC. Amino acids: CASSADRAIYGYTF.

The chain links TRBV6-1 to TRBJ1-2, with TRBD1 matching 9 bases. The CDR3 loop spans 13 amino acids. V lost 1 base, J lost 6 bases, and 0 bases stayed unmatched. CDR1 is MNHNS and CDR2 is SASEGT in the germline V gene. The CDR3 protein is CASSEGTGDGYTF. The CDR3 DNA reads as TGTGCCAGCAGTGAAGGGACAGGGGATGGCTACACCTTC.

This clone has just one count. The chain uses TRBV11-2 and TRBJ1-1, with 7 positions matching TRBD1. This CDR3 has 15 residues. The junction had 4 bases not matched to a gene; V was cut back by 0 bases and J by 3 bases. Germline loops: CDR1 SGHAT, CDR2 FQNNGV. The CDR3 DNA sequence: TGTGCCAGCAGCTTAGAGACAGGGCCGCACACTGAAGCTTTCTTT. This translates into CASSLETGPHTEAFF.

As to this clone: The missing conserved phenylalanine or tryptophan at the end of this CDR3 makes a read error likely. The limits of the CDR3 on the DNA are not certain, so only TCRdb's listed CDR3 is given. This chain uses TRBV4-1 with TRBJ1-1. CDR1 is MGHRA, CDR2 YSYEKL, per germline. The CDR3 spans 14 amino acids, including both terminal residues. This CDR3 is CASSQEEGATPAYL.

The V gene is TRBV5-1, the J gene TRBJ2-3; 8 nucleotides align to TRBD2. CDR1 and CDR2 from the germline V gene are SGHRS and YFSETQ. The V and J ends lost 2 bases and 4 bases, in that order; junction bases with no gene match: 6. There are 15 residues in the CDR3. The CDR3 nucleotides are TGCGCCAGCAGCTTAGCGGGGGTTGCTGCAGATACGCAGTATTTT. Translated, it gives CASSLAGVAADTQYF.

The CDR3 protein is CASSLDRGRDEQYF. The CDR3 DNA reads TGTGCCAGCAGCCTCGACAGGGGTCGAGACGAGCAGTACTTC. The rearrangement links TRBV4-2 to TRBJ2-7; 8 bases are shared with TRBD1. With V trimmed by 4 bases and J by 5 bases, 7 bases remained unmatched. From germline, CDR1 is LGHNA and CDR2 YNFKEQ. The CDR3 sequence is 14 residues long.

This clone showed up many times. This chain connects TRBV11-2 to TRBJ1-1, with D possibly being TRBD1 (5 bases). CDR1 SGHAT and CDR2 FQNNGV come from the germline V gene. CDR3 size: 16 residues. Trimming stripped 5 bases from V and 0 bases from J, with 16 bases between. In DNA, the CDR3 is TGTGCCAGCAGCCTCCGGGAGGGGCCGATGAACACTGAAGCTTTCTTT. Its translation: CASSLREGPMNTEAFF.

The chain links TRBV5-1 to TRBJ1-1; D possibly corresponds to TRBD1 (5 bases). In germline, CDR1 is SGHRS, CDR2 YFSETQ. Trimming took off 3 bases at V and 0 bases at J, with 12 bases between the two ends. There are 15 residues in the CDR3. The CDR3 bases are TGCGCCAGCAGCTCGCCAGGGCGCATGAACACTGAAGCTTTCTTT. This encodes CASSSPGRMNTEAFF.